The clone carrying this T cell receptor (beta chain) was counted ten times or more. Its antigen is not identified. The record originates from a study of T cells after yellow fever vaccination. Overall study results and limits: Most primary-vaccination clones reappeared after the booster (approximately 95% CD4, 85% to 90% CD8).

Generation of TCR cDNA used 5'RACE template switching (which added a universal primer site and UMIs). In TCRdb, the 5' RACE reads were re-called with MiXCR into one record per CDR3 protein. Here the sample spans approximately 110,000 distinct CDR3 sequences, under 8% being singletons. Germline values: CDR1 DFQATT, CDR2 SNEGSKA (reference sequence). Trimming cost V 5 bases and J 4 bases, with 17 bases left between them. This CDR3 comprises 14 residues. The starting material was CD4+ T cells sorted from PBMCs, obtained roughly 10 days after the first yellow fever vaccination. V usage is TRBV20-1 and J usage is TRBJ2-5, with a possible D match to TRBD2 (6 bases). The TCR sequence derives from a man aged 18-30 years who received the YFV17D yellow fever vaccine. The CDR3 DNA sequence: TGCAGTGCTCCCGGTGAGACTAGTAGAGAGACCCAGTACTTC. Its protein product is CSAPGETSRETQYF.